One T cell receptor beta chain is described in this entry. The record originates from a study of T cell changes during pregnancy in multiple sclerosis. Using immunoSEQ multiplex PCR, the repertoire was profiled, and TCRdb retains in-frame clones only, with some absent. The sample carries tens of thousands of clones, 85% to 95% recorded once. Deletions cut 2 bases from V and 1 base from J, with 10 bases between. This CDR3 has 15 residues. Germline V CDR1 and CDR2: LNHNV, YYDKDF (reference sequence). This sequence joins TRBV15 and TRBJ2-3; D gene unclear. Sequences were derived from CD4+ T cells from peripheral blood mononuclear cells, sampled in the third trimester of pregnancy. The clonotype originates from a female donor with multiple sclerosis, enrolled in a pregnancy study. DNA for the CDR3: TGTGCCACCAGCAGACGGGTAGAGGGCACAGATACGCAGTATTTT. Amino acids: CATSRRVEGTDTQYF.